Described below is a single T cell receptor (beta chain) sequence and its context. This CDR3 is missing its conserved last phenylalanine or tryptophan, likely due to a read error. The DNA is omitted, as the CDR3 cannot be located on it reliably, and the CDR3 follows TCRdb's listing. The sample originates from a study of CD8+CD57+ T cells in acquired aplastic anemia. Only patients with CD8+CD57+ cell expansion on flow cytometry were chosen for sequencing. The TCR beta profiling, which covered VDJ combination and CDR3 sequence, was carried out using genomic DNA as the template. TCRdb reprocessed the reads with MiXCR, giving one entry per CDR3 protein. The sample yields some 160,000 distinct CDR3 sequences, around 52% seen once. CDR1 DFQATT and CDR2 SNEGSKA come from the germline V gene (reference sequence). The CDR3 length is 8 residues, termini included.

The TCR sequence derives from a human donor with aplastic anemia. The sample comprised sorted CD4+, CD8+, or CD8+CD57+ T cells (not recorded which) from PBMCs. The genes are TRBV20-1 and TRBJ2-6; the table calls TRBD2, which could not be checked here. CDR3 protein: CSASLPLR.